These T cell receptor beta chains were read from a single sample in a study of blood T cell repertoires in COVID-19. Libraries were prepared by immunoSEQ multiplex PCR; TCRdb keeps only in-frame clonotypes and omits some of them. In the table there are about 81,000 clones, under 85% of which are singletons. Sequenced material: peripheral blood. These receptor sequences come from a human donor in a cohort sampled during active COVID-19. The CDR3 runs from the conserved cysteine through the conserved F or W. Each record gives: V gene, J gene, D gene, clone size, CDR3 protein, CDR3 DNA. The D gene is left open where the match is weak. Size values are once, few and many counts, or a class for expanded clones, and some rows have none.

TRBV29-1	TRBJ2-3	NA	few	CSVGEVGTDTQYF	TGCAGCGTTGGGGAGGTCGGCACAGATACGCAGTATTTT
TRBV14	TRBJ1-4	NA	NA	CASSHSSQEKLFF	TGTGCCAGCAGCCACTCTTCACAGGAAAAACTGTTTTTT
TRBV28	TRBJ2-1	TRBD2	once	CASSSGLVAYNEQFF	TGTGCCAGCAGTTCGGGACTAGTTGCCTACAATGAGCAGTTCTTC
TRBV19	TRBJ2-2	NA	NA	CASKIGGGGTGELFF	TGTGCCAGTAAAATCGGTGGGGGCGGGACCGGGGAGCTGTTTTTT
TRBV6-1	TRBJ1-2	TRBD1	NA	CASSENRGPYGYTF	TGTGCCAGCAGTGAAAACAGGGGGCCCTATGGCTACACCTTC
TRBV30	TRBJ1-1	NA	NA	CAWSVQYMNTEAFF	TGTGCCTGGAGCGTTCAGTATATGAACACTGAAGCTTTCTTT
TRBV2	TRBJ2-1	TRBD2	NA	CASSEGGTSGGFDEQFF	TGTGCCAGCAGTGAAGGAGGTACTAGCGGGGGGTTTGATGAGCAGTTCTTC
TRBV12-3/TRBV12-4	TRBJ1-1	TRBD1	NA	CASRGQGFTEAFF	TGTGCCAGCAGGGGACAGGGTTTCACTGAAGCTTTCTTT
TRBV2	TRBJ2-7	NA	NA	CASRPLGYGVYEQYF	TGTGCCAGCCGTCCGTTGGGTTACGGGGTATACGAGCAGTACTTC
TRBV7-9	TRBJ2-1	TRBD2	once	CASSLDRGLARINEQFF	TGTGCCAGCAGCTTAGATCGGGGACTAGCGCGGATCAATGAGCAGTTCTTC
TRBV27	TRBJ1-2	NA	NA	CASRATAGPGYTF	TGTGCCAGCAGAGCTACTGCAGGGCCCGGCTACACCTTC
TRBV28	TRBJ1-6	NA	NA	CASSQTGNSYNSPLHF	TGTGCCAGCAGCCAAACAGGGAATTCCTATAATTCACCCCTCCACTTT
TRBV19	TRBJ2-2	NA	few	CASKAGTQVGELFF	TGTGCCAGTAAAGCCGGGACACAGGTCGGGGAGCTGTTTTTT
TRBV18	TRBJ2-2	TRBD1	NA	CASSPRSTGSAGELFF	TGTGCCAGCTCACCTAGATCGACAGGGTCAGCCGGGGAGCTGTTTTTT
TRBV6-6	TRBJ2-3	TRBD1	NA	CASSSGQVPTDTQYF	TGTGCCAGCAGCAGCGGACAGGTACCCACAGATACGCAGTATTTT
TRBV18	TRBJ2-7	TRBD1	NA	CASSAGTGTYEQYF	TGTGCCAGCTCAGCCGGGACAGGGACCTACGAGCAGTACTTC
TRBV13	TRBJ1-6	NA	few	CASSPRSLSYFSLHF	TGTGCCAGCAGCCCACGGAGCCTATCCTATTTTTCCCTCCACTTT
TRBV11-1	TRBJ2-1	NA	NA	CASRRTGGDYNEQFF	TGTGCCAGCAGACGCACAGGGGGGGACTACAATGAGCAGTTCTTC
TRBV7-3	TRBJ2-3	NA	NA	CASSLMLGASTDTQYF	TGTGCCAGCAGCTTAATGCTAGGCGCTAGCACAGATACGCAGTATTTT
TRBV6-2/TRBV6-3	TRBJ2-2	TRBD2	NA	CASSYPGGGELFF	TGTGCCAGCAGTTACCCGGGGGGCGGGGAGCTGTTTTTT
TRBV7-2	TRBJ1-1	TRBD1	NA	CASSTRTGLGTEAFF	TGTGCCAGCAGCACCCGGACAGGGTTGGGAACTGAAGCTTTCTTT
TRBV6-5	TRBJ2-4	NA	NA	CASSPSHSRKNIQYF	TGTGCCAGCAGCCCCAGTCACAGCAGGAAAAACATTCAGTACTTC
TRBV3-1/TRBV3-2	TRBJ2-3	NA	few	CASSQAYYTDTQYF	TGTGCCAGCAGCCAGGCTTACTACACAGATACGCAGTATTTT
TRBV19	TRBJ2-3	NA	NA	CASSPFTGHDTDTQYF	TGTGCCAGTAGTCCCTTTACGGGACACGACACAGATACGCAGTATTTT
TRBV7-9	TRBJ2-7	NA	few	CASLSAGEQYF	TGTGCCTCTCTCTCCGCGGGTGAGCAGTACTTC
TRBV18	TRBJ2-7	TRBD1	few	CASSPGTVEQYF	TGTGCCAGCTCACCAGGGACAGTTGAGCAGTACTTC
TRBV7-2	TRBJ2-1	TRBD2	NA	CASSLASSGGFSYNEQFF	TGTGCCAGCAGCTTGGCGTCTAGCGGGGGGTTTTCCTACAATGAGCAGTTCTTC
TRBV27	TRBJ2-2	NA	NA	CASREEANTGELFF	TGTGCCAGCAGGGAGGAAGCGAACACCGGGGAGCTGTTTTTT
TRBV3-1/TRBV3-2	TRBJ2-7	TRBD2	NA	CASSRGTGLAGVEQYF	TGTGCCAGCAGCCGGGGAACGGGGCTAGCGGGTGTCGAGCAGTACTTC
TRBV10-1	TRBJ2-3	TRBD2	NA	CASTRLAGGETDTQYF	TGCGCCAGCACTCGACTAGCGGGGGGGGAAACAGATACGCAGTATTTT
TRBV4-2	TRBJ2-7	TRBD1	NA	CASSQGATGQGIHEQYF	TGTGCCAGCAGCCAAGGCGCTACGGGACAGGGGATTCACGAGCAGTACTTC
TRBV28	TRBJ1-6	NA	NA	CASSLGTTPLHF	TGTGCCAGCAGTTTAGGGACTACACCCCTCCACTTT
TRBV11-2	TRBJ2-1	NA	NA	CASSLALSVDNEQFF	TGTGCCAGCAGCTTAGCCCTATCCGTCGACAATGAGCAGTTCTTC
TRBV4-2	TRBJ2-3	TRBD2	NA	CASSQEYGTSGVVTDTQYF	TGTGCCAGCAGCCAAGAGTACGGGACTAGCGGGGTAGTGACAGATACGCAGTATTTT
TRBV3-1/TRBV3-2	TRBJ2-7	NA	NA	CASSQVHSEQYF	TGTGCCAGCAGCCAAGTCCATAGCGAGCAGTACTTC
TRBV7-3	TRBJ2-1	TRBD2	NA	CASSRTRLAGGDEQFF	TGTGCCAGCAGCAGAACCCGTCTAGCGGGGGGGGATGAGCAGTTCTTC
TRBV7-9	TRBJ1-1	TRBD1	NA	CASVPPRTGTEAFF	TGTGCCAGCGTCCCCCCCCGGACAGGCACTGAAGCTTTCTTT
TRBV28	TRBJ1-5	NA	once	CASSLYGGDNQPQHF	TGTGCCAGCAGTTTATACGGGGGAGATAATCAGCCCCAGCATTTT
TRBV6-5	TRBJ2-5	NA	NA	CASSLLAGETQYF	TGTGCCAGCTCATTACTGGCCGGGGAGACCCAGTACTTC
TRBV18	TRBJ1-1	NA	NA	CASSLDRLNTEAFF	TGTGCCAGCTCACTGGACAGACTGAACACTGAAGCTTTCTTT
TRBV28	TRBJ1-6	TRBD1	NA	CVCGTGNSPLHF	TGTGTCTGCGGGACAGGGAATTCACCCCTCCACTTT
TRBV5-1	TRBJ2-3	TRBD2	NA	CASSFSGGASDTQYF	TGCGCCAGCAGCTTTAGCGGGGGGGCCTCAGATACGCAGTATTTT